What follows are 27 T cell receptor beta chains derived from one specimen sequenced in a study of blood T cell repertoires in COVID-19. Sequencing was performed with immunoSEQ multiplex PCR; in TCRdb, only in-frame clones are kept and a portion is missing. The sample contains some 160,000 clones, about 82% of which appear only once. Input material: peripheral blood. These receptors all come from a woman over 75 with COVID-19, enrolled during active disease.

The gene calls are TRBV19 and TRBJ1-1; 8 nucleotides align to TRBD1. Losses at the gene ends were 4 bases for V and 5 bases for J; bases not matched to a gene: 6. CDR1 and CDR2 (germline): LNHDA, SQIVND (reference sequence). The CDR3 length is 14 residues. This CDR3 is CASSTSGGSTEAFF. The CDR3 DNA reads TGTGCCAGTAGTACCTCAGGGGGCTCGACTGAAGCTTTCTTT.

The genes are TRBV7-9 and TRBJ2-7, with D unclear. Germline V gives CDR1 SEHNR, CDR2 FQNEAQ (reference sequence). V was trimmed by 5 bases and J by 6 bases, leaving 8 bases between them. This CDR3 spans 11 amino acids. CDR3 amino acids: CASSISGEQYF. CDR3 DNA: TGTGCCAGCAGCATCAGTGGCGAGCAGTACTTC.

This clone appeared once. The genes are TRBV5-4 and TRBJ1-6; 9 nucleotides line up with TRBD1. Germline trimming cut 4 bases from V and 10 bases from J; bases unmatched to any gene: 6. CDR3 length equals 14 residues. CDR1 and CDR2 (germline): SGHNT, YYREEE (reference sequence). In DNA, the CDR3 is TGTGCCAGCAGCCCGGGACAGGGAGAATCACCCCTCCACTTT. Its translation: CASSPGQGESPLHF.

In this sample, this clone turned up once. The V call is TRBV3-1 (or the pseudogene TRBV3-2), the J call TRBJ1-2; 8 bases are a match to TRBD1. J gave up 7 bases and V 3 bases, and 10 bases lay outside the gene matches. Germline values: CDR1 LGHDT, CDR2 YNNKEL (reference sequence). CDR3 length: 15 residues. CDR3 amino acids: CASSHARTGRLGYTF. The CDR3 region has the DNA TGTGCCAGCAGCCATGCTCGGACAGGGCGTCTTGGCTACACCTTC.

CDR3 bases: TGCAGCGTTGAAGATAGAGGGGGGGTCACCGGGGAGCTGTTTTTT. Its translation: CSVEDRGGVTGELFF. The rearrangement links TRBV29-1 to TRBJ2-2, with D tentatively TRBD2 (7 bases). Trimming pared 0 bases from V and 4 bases from J, leaving 12 bases between. Germline V CDR1 and CDR2: SQVTM, ANQGSEA. The CDR3 covers 15 residues.

This chain links TRBV9 with TRBJ1-5; TRBD1 matches 8 bases. V was clipped by 4 bases and J by 2 bases; unmatched bases: 2. Germline CDR1 is SGDLS and CDR2 is YYNGEE. The CDR3 is made up of 14 amino acids. This chain's CDR3 is CASSQGAGNQPQHF. CDR3 DNA sequence: TGTGCCAGCAGCCAGGGGGCGGGCAATCAGCCCCAGCATTTT. Filled out from reference TRBV9 and TRBJ1-5, the complete variable domain reads DSGVTQTPKHLITATGQRVTLRCSPRSGDLSVYWYQQSLDQGLQFLIQYYNGEERAKGNILERFSAQQFPDLHSELNLSSLELGDSALYFCASSQGAGNQPQHFGDGTRLSIL.

The J gene is TRBJ1-5, the V gene TRBV2, with a tentative D call TRBD1 (6 bases). Trimming removed 3 bases at V and 6 bases at J, with 6 bases between. This CDR3 is built from 12 residues. CDR1 is SNHLY, CDR2 FYNNEI, per germline. This CDR3 reads CASSDRGQPQHF. For the CDR3, the DNA is TGTGCCAGCAGTGACAGGGGTCAGCCCCAGCATTTT.

The rearrangement joins TRBV5-1 to TRBJ2-4, with D perhaps TRBD2 (5 bases). V shed 0 bases and J shed 8 bases, with 12 bases lying between them. Germline assignment: CDR1 SGHRS and CDR2 YFSETQ. The CDR3 runs 14 residues. The CDR3 here is CASSLGSGSDIQYF. The DNA for the CDR3 is TGCGCCAGCAGCTTGGGTTCGGGGTCTGACATTCAGTACTTC.

This clone was detected a few times. Distinct nucleotide sequences in the sample also encode this CDR3. The chain joins TRBV6-5 to TRBJ1-1; D is unresolved. The CDR3 length is 13 residues. With 2 bases removed from V and 1 base from J, the gap between germline ends came to 5 bases. Germline V gene data show CDR1 as MNHEY and CDR2 as SVGAGI. CDR3 residues: CASSYRGNTEAFF. In DNA, the CDR3 is TGTGCCAGCAGTTACCGGGGGAACACTGAAGCTTTCTTT.

This chain uses TRBV10-3 with TRBJ2-7; 8 positions match TRBD2. Germline-derived CDR1 and CDR2 are ENHRY and SYGVKD. V shed 4 bases and J 1 base; nucleotides not matched to a gene: 3. The CDR3 runs to 14 residues. The CDR3 here is CAISARGGSYEQYF. The DNA of the CDR3 is TGTGCCATCAGTGCCCGCGGGGGGTCCTACGAGCAGTACTTC.

The chain recombines TRBV12-1 with TRBJ2-7; TRBD2, the table's D call, was not compared with the DNA. TRBV12-1 is tagged as a pseudogene. This CDR3 has 9 amino acids. In nucleotides, the CDR3 is TGTGCCAGACTCGGGGGTCGGTACTTC. Translating it yields CARLGGRYF.

Points on this clone: A read error may produce the germline difference seen at one junction end. V is TRBV29-1 and J is TRBJ1-1; a weak D match, TRBD1 (6 bases). Per germline, CDR1 SQVTM and CDR2 ANQGSEA. The CDR3 is made up of 12 amino acids. CDR3 nucleotides: TGCAGCTTTGAAGGGGGGAGGACTGAAGCTTTCTTT. It specifies CSFEGGRTEAFF.

The chain uses TRBV28 and TRBJ2-6, with D perhaps TRBD1 (6 bases). Germline V gene lookup returns CDR1 MDHEN and CDR2 SYDVKM. This CDR3 is built from 15 residues. Trimming took off 4 bases at V and 2 bases at J, with 9 bases between the two ends. The CDR3 protein is CASSSAGAGANVLTF. In nucleotides, the CDR3 is TGTGCCAGCAGTTCAGCAGGGGCTGGGGCCAACGTCCTGACTTTC.

This chain connects TRBV19 to TRBJ2-4, with 9 bases aligning to TRBD2. In germline, CDR1 is LNHDA, CDR2 SQIVND (reference sequence). With V trimmed by 5 bases and J by 7 bases, 9 bases remained unmatched. The CDR3 is 15 amino acids. This CDR3 is CASSRLAGKENIQYF. CDR3 nucleotides: TGTGCCAGTAGTCGCCTAGCGGGGAAAGAGAACATTCAGTACTTC.

This clone came up a few times. The chain uses TRBV7-3 and TRBJ2-7; tentatively, D is TRBD1 (6 bases). Trimming took off 1 base at V and 6 bases at J, with 19 bases between the two ends. The length of the CDR3 is 16 residues. Germline V gene sequence: CDR1 SGHTA, CDR2 FQGTGA. CDR3 region: CASSLNGGSSLTEQYF. CDR3 nucleotides: TGTGCCAGCAGCTTAAATGGGGGCAGTTCCCTCACCGAGCAGTACTTC.

The chain links TRBV3-1 (or the pseudogene TRBV3-2) to TRBJ2-1; TRBD1 agrees at 9 bases. The ends lost 5 bases at V and 4 bases at J; junction bases unmatched: 18. This CDR3 spans 19 amino acids. Germline lookup yields CDR1 LGHDT and CDR2 YNNKEL (reference sequence). The CDR3 coding sequence is TGTGCCAGCAGCTCTACTACAGGGGGCGTGGGCTCGGGTTACAATGAGCAGTTCTTC. Translation: CASSSTTGGVGSGYNEQFF.

This clone has more than one count but fewer than ten. V gene TRBV28 combines with J gene TRBJ1-1, with 7 bases aligning to TRBD1. The CDR3 consists of 14 residues. J was trimmed by 11 bases and V by 7 bases; bases with no gene match: 16. Germline CDR1 is MDHEN and CDR2 is SYDVKM. The CDR3 DNA is TGTGCCAGCAAATCAGGGGGGCCGAAAATGGAGGCTTTCTTT. This translates into CASKSGGPKMEAFF.

This chain connects TRBV4-2 to TRBJ2-1, with 11 bases lining up with TRBD2. The CDR3 covers 15 residues. The ends lost 3 bases at V and 9 bases at J; junction bases unmatched: 7. Germline loops: CDR1 LGHNA, CDR2 YNFKEQ. CDR3 sequence: CASSQDSGRVFEQFF. In nucleotides, the CDR3 is TGTGCCAGCAGCCAGGATAGCGGGAGGGTTTTTGAGCAGTTCTTC.

The chain joins TRBV4-1 to TRBJ2-3; possible D gene TRBD2, 5 bases. Trimming took 4 bases from V and 0 from J, leaving 8 bases between them. Germline CDR1 is MGHRA and CDR2 is YSYEKL. This CDR3 spans 14 amino acids. CDR3 DNA: TGCGCCAGCAGCCCTAGCAGAAGCACAGATACGCAGTATTTT. Encoded protein: CASSPSRSTDTQYF.

The chain has TRBV2 and TRBJ2-3; 12 nucleotides line up with TRBD2. This CDR3 region has 16 residues. Germline values: CDR1 SNHLY, CDR2 FYNNEI. The V gene end was trimmed by 5 bases and the J gene end by 4 bases; junction bases not matched to a gene: 7. The CDR3 DNA reads as TGTGCCAGCAGTAGTCTAGCGGGGGGGCCGGCAGATACGCAGTATTTT. As protein: CASSSLAGGPADTQYF.

The rearrangement joins TRBV5-8 to TRBJ1-2, with TRBD1 as a possible D gene (6 bases). V was shortened by 7 bases and J by 4 bases, with 20 bases between the two germline ends. The CDR3 runs 15 residues. Germline values: CDR1 SGHTS, CDR2 YDEGEE. CDR3 amino acids: CASGEVGGESYGYTF. The CDR3 DNA sequence: TGTGCCAGCGGGGAAGTAGGGGGGGAGAGCTATGGCTACACCTTC.

In this sample, this clone turned up once. The CDR3 DNA reads TGTGCCAGCAGCCTAGCGGGAGGTCGTGAGACCCAGTACTTC. It yields the protein CASSLAGGRETQYF. The chain is built from TRBV28 and TRBJ2-5; 11 bases line up with TRBD2. With 6 bases clipped from V and 5 bases from J, the junction kept 5 bases outside the gene matches. The CDR3 loop spans 14 amino acids. The germline V gene encodes CDR1 MDHEN and CDR2 SYDVKM.

The chain carries TRBV7-6 and TRBJ2-7; 14 nucleotides line up with TRBD2. This CDR3 has 17 amino acids. With V trimmed by 5 bases and J by 0 bases, 6 bases remained unmatched. Germline CDR1 and CDR2: SGHVS and FNYEAQ. The CDR3 DNA is TGTGCCAGCAGCCCGGGACTAGCGGGAGCGCTCTCCTACGAGCAGTACTTC. It translates to CASSPGLAGALSYEQYF. The whole variable domain, remainder taken from reference TRBV7-6 and TRBJ2-7, is GAGVSQSPRYKVTKRGQDVALRCDPISGHVSLYWYRQALGQGPEFLTYFNYEAQQDKSGLPNDRFSAERPEGSISTLTIQRTEQRDSAMYRCASSPGLAGALSYEQYFGPGTRLTVT.

The J gene is TRBJ1-2, the V gene TRBV15; D gene unclear. The CDR3 spans 15 residues. V was clipped by 1 base and J by 2 bases, with 11 bases between them. Germline V gene data show CDR1 as LNHNV and CDR2 as YYDKDF (reference sequence). This CDR3 is CATSRVESTNYGYTF. The CDR3 coding sequence is TGTGCCACCAGCAGAGTCGAGTCAACCAACTATGGCTACACCTTC.

The rearrangement uses TRBV18 and TRBJ2-2; the match to TRBD2 covers 7 bases. This CDR3 is 16 amino acids long. Germline CDR1 and CDR2: KGHSH and LQKENI. Trimming cost V 8 bases and J 3 bases; bases outside gene matches: 12. CDR3 amino acids: CASTRSGVIDTGELFF. CDR3 nucleotide sequence: TGTGCCAGCACAAGGAGCGGGGTGATAGACACCGGGGAGCTGTTTTTT.

The J gene is TRBJ2-5, the V gene TRBV2, with D tentatively TRBD2 (6 bases). The V gene lost 8 bases and the J gene lost 7 bases, with 17 bases spanning the gap. This CDR3 has 13 amino acids. The germline gives CDR1 SNHLY, CDR2 FYNNEI. DNA for the CDR3: TGTGCCAGCCAGCGGGCCCCGCGCGTGACCCAGTACTTC. Translating it yields CASQRAPRVTQYF. The complete variable domain, with remaining parts taken from reference TRBV2 and TRBJ2-5, reads EPEVTQTPSHQVTQMGQEVILRCVPISNHLYFYWYRQILGQKVEFLVSFYNNEISEKSEIFDDQFSVERPDGSNFTLKIRSTKLEDSAMYFCASQRAPRVTQYFGPGTRLLVL.

The V gene is TRBV6-6, the J gene TRBJ2-3; 7 nucleotides line up with TRBD1. The germline V gene has CDR1 MNHNY and CDR2 SVGAGI (reference sequence). The junction had 5 bases not matched to a gene; V was cut back by 9 bases and J by 2 bases. The length of the CDR3 is 13 residues. The CDR3 DNA follows: TGTGCCAGTCGTACAGGGGACACAGATACGCAGTATTTT. Protein: CASRTGDTDTQYF.